The T cell receptor beta chain under discussion was sequenced for a study of STAT3 mutations in large granular lymphocyte leukemia. Study-level background: More than half of T-LGLL patients received immunosuppressive therapy. Whole-study findings and limits: All newly emerging clones after therapy were STAT3 wild type. Sampling intervals varied between patients and samples. Some patients had dominant TCR clones larger than their STAT3 mutant burden. In T-cell large granular lymphocyte leukemia, about half of patients showed multiple immunodominant subclonotypes.

With regard to this clone: What it recognizes is unknown.

The CDR3 spans 17 residues. Germline V gives CDR1 LGHNA, CDR2 YSLEER. J lost 2 bases, V lost 8 bases, and 15 bases had no gene match. Here immunoSEQ multiplex PCR was the method, and the copy in TCRdb shows in-frame clones only, minus some. Of more than 9,500 clones in the sample, 85% were seen once. The receptor comes from a man aged 80 or over with T-cell large granular lymphocyte leukemia. Some clones in this sample may be carry-over from other donors' samples. Input material: peripheral blood mononuclear cells. The chain couples TRBV4-3 to TRBJ2-3, with 8 bases identical to TRBD1. The CDR3 is CASAQTWGTGFTDTQYF. For the CDR3, the DNA is TGCGCCAGCGCTCAAACGTGGGGGACAGGATTCACAGATACGCAGTATTTT.